This is a list of T cell receptor beta chains from one sample in a study of shared clonotypes between healthy human individuals. Assay: immunoSEQ multiplex PCR; the TCRdb copy retains only in-frame clones and omits some. The data contain millions of clones, 90% to 95% of them singletons. The sample was naive CD4+ T cells sorted from blood. The receptors derive from a young man in good health. Both conserved end residues are part of each CDR3. Each record gives: D gene, J gene, V gene, CDR3 protein, CDR3 DNA. The D gene is left open where the match is weak.

d_call: TRBD1
j_call: TRBJ1-2
v_call: TRBV18
cdr3_aa: CASSPRLDPGQGHGYTF
cdr3_nt: TGTGCCAGCTCACCACGCCTTGACCCGGGACAGGGACATGGCTACACCTTC

d_call: .
j_call: TRBJ2-4
v_call: TRBV28
cdr3_aa: CASNTETGIQYF
cdr3_nt: TGTGCCAGCAACACCGAGACAGGCATTCAGTACTTC

d_call: TRBD1
j_call: TRBJ2-7
v_call: TRBV19
cdr3_aa: CASSAGQGPAYEQYF
cdr3_nt: TGTGCCAGTAGTGCGGGACAGGGCCCGGCTTACGAGCAGTACTTC

d_call: .
j_call: TRBJ2-5
v_call: TRBV5-1
cdr3_aa: CASSLATAKETQYF
cdr3_nt: TGCGCCAGCAGCTTGGCCACAGCAAAAGAGACCCAGTACTTC

d_call: .
j_call: TRBJ2-7
v_call: TRBV2
cdr3_aa: CASSGDIDLGEQYF
cdr3_nt: TGTGCCAGCAGCGGGGACATCGATTTGGGCGAGCAGTACTTC

d_call: TRBD1
j_call: TRBJ1-3
v_call: TRBV6-5
cdr3_aa: CASSYSTGLGNTIYF
cdr3_nt: TGTGCCAGCAGTTACTCGACAGGGTTAGGAAACACCATATATTTT

d_call: .
j_call: TRBJ1-2
v_call: TRBV6-5
cdr3_aa: CASSYGVSRPGYTF
cdr3_nt: TGTGCCAGCAGTTACGGGGTCTCCCGACCCGGCTACACCTTC

d_call: .
j_call: TRBJ2-2
v_call: TRBV2
cdr3_aa: CASRATGGGELFF
cdr3_nt: TGTGCCAGCAGGGCGACTGGAGGCGGGGAGCTGTTTTTT

d_call: TRBD2
j_call: TRBJ2-1
v_call: TRBV5-6
cdr3_aa: CASSRRLAGVLDEQFF
cdr3_nt: TGTGCCAGCAGTAGGCGACTAGCGGGAGTTCTCGATGAGCAGTTCTTC

d_call: .
j_call: TRBJ1-2
v_call: TRBV2
cdr3_aa: CASSEYGGYTF
cdr3_nt: TGTGCCAGCAGTGAGTACGGGGGCTACACCTTC

d_call: TRBD2
j_call: TRBJ2-7
v_call: TRBV5-1
cdr3_aa: CASSYGLAGPYEQYF
cdr3_nt: TGCGCCAGCAGCTATGGACTAGCGGGACCCTACGAGCAGTACTTC

d_call: TRBD2
j_call: TRBJ2-3
v_call: TRBV11-2
cdr3_aa: CASSSGLAGGTDTQYF
cdr3_nt: TGTGCCAGCAGCTCAGGACTAGCGGGAGGCACAGATACGCAGTATTTT

d_call: TRBD2
j_call: TRBJ2-4
v_call: TRBV27
cdr3_aa: CASSFLPGGAKNIQYF
cdr3_nt: TGTGCCAGCAGTTTTCTACCGGGGGGAGCCAAAAACATTCAGTACTTC

d_call: TRBD1
j_call: TRBJ2-2
v_call: TRBV2
cdr3_aa: CASRGQGNTGELFF
cdr3_nt: TGTGCCAGCAGGGGACAGGGGAACACCGGGGAGCTGTTTTTT

d_call: .
j_call: TRBJ1-2
v_call: TRBV4-1
cdr3_aa: CASSQDLYANYGYTF
cdr3_nt: TGCGCCAGCAGCCAAGACTTGTATGCTAACTATGGCTACACCTTC

d_call: .
j_call: TRBJ1-5
v_call: TRBV5-1
cdr3_aa: CASSFDGGGQPQHF
cdr3_nt: TGCGCCAGCAGCTTTGACGGAGGGGGACAGCCCCAGCATTTT

d_call: .
j_call: TRBJ2-7
v_call: TRBV30
cdr3_aa: CAWSRGTAYEQYF
cdr3_nt: TGTGCCTGGAGTAGGGGGACCGCCTACGAGCAGTACTTC

d_call: TRBD1
j_call: TRBJ2-7
v_call: TRBV27
cdr3_aa: CASSYRQGPYEQYF
cdr3_nt: TGTGCCAGCAGTTACCGACAGGGACCCTACGAGCAGTACTTC

d_call: TRBD2
j_call: TRBJ2-1
v_call: TRBV6-6
cdr3_aa: CASWPRAGVGSEQFF
cdr3_nt: TGTGCCAGCTGGCCGAGAGCGGGAGTAGGGAGTGAGCAGTTCTTC

d_call: TRBD2
j_call: TRBJ2-7
v_call: TRBV5-1
cdr3_aa: CASSLLGAGDHEQYF
cdr3_nt: TGCGCCAGCAGCCTGCTAGGAGCGGGAGACCACGAGCAGTACTTC

d_call: TRBD2
j_call: TRBJ2-1
v_call: TRBV29-1
cdr3_aa: CSVEVLGTSGGYNEQFF
cdr3_nt: TGCAGCGTTGAGGTCCTGGGAACTAGCGGGGGGTACAATGAGCAGTTCTTC

d_call: .
j_call: TRBJ1-3
v_call: TRBV7-2
cdr3_aa: CASSLGGQRTGNTIYF
cdr3_nt: TGTGCCAGCAGCTTAGGGGGACAAAGAACTGGAAACACCATATATTTT

d_call: .
j_call: TRBJ2-3
v_call: TRBV19
cdr3_aa: CASSPFSTDTQYF
cdr3_nt: TGTGCCAGTAGTCCCTTTAGCACAGATACGCAGTATTTT

d_call: .
j_call: TRBJ2-3
v_call: TRBV19
cdr3_aa: CASSRHLLPTDTQYF
cdr3_nt: TGTGCCAGTAGTCGACACCTCCTCCCCACAGATACGCAGTATTTT

d_call: TRBD1
j_call: TRBJ2-7
v_call: TRBV6-7
cdr3_aa: CASSSGTGGLSYEQYF
cdr3_nt: TGTGCCAGCAGTTCCGGGACAGGGGGCCTCTCCTACGAGCAGTACTTC

d_call: TRBD1
j_call: TRBJ1-1
v_call: TRBV6-5
cdr3_aa: CASSYSRTGRAEAFF
cdr3_nt: TGTGCCAGCAGTTACTCTAGGACAGGGAGGGCTGAAGCTTTCTTT